Following are 20 T cell receptor beta chains from one sample sequenced in a study of T cell responses to AZD1222 COVID-19 vaccine. Method: immunoSEQ multiplex PCR; TCRdb's copy keeps in-frame clones and lacks some. The profile shows about 140,000 clones, roughly 90% of them singletons. The material sequenced was peripheral blood, taken 28 days after the second AZD1222 dose. These receptors all stem from an adult who received the AZD1222 COVID-19 vaccine.

The chain joins TRBV28 to TRBJ1-6; weak D call: TRBD1 (5 bases). From germline, CDR1 is MDHEN and CDR2 SYDVKM. The CDR3 extends over 16 amino acids. V was shortened by 5 bases and J by 6 bases, with 17 bases between the two germline ends. The CDR3 sequence is CASSAAEGALNSPLHF. The CDR3 bases are TGTGCCAGCAGTGCCGCAGAAGGGGCACTTAATTCACCCCTCCACTTT. The variable domain in full, with the rest retrieved from reference TRBV28 and TRBJ1-6, is DVKVTQSSRYLVKRTGEKVFLECVQDMDHENMFWYRQDPGLGLRLIYFSYDVKMKEKGDIPEGYSVSREKKERFSLILESASTNQTSMYLCASSAAEGALNSPLHFGNGTRLTVT.

J is TRBJ2-7 and V is TRBV7-9; TRBD1 agrees at 8 bases. CDR3 length: 16 amino acids. Trimming took 5 bases from V and 9 from J; bases not matched to a gene: 18. Germline V lookup: CDR1 SEHNR, CDR2 FQNEAQ (reference sequence). In DNA form, the CDR3 reads TGTGCCAGCAGCGGAGGGACAGGAGGCTCAGACGGAAGGCAGTACTTC. This codes for CASSGGTGGSDGRQYF.

The chain uses TRBV18 and TRBJ1-2; D not resolved. The CDR3 contains 15 residues. Germline CDR1 KGHSH, CDR2 LQKENI. Trimming pared 4 bases from V and 3 bases from J, leaving 15 bases between. This CDR3 is CASSRMTGLDYGYTF. Here the CDR3 DNA reads TGTGCCAGCTCACGAATGACGGGGTTGGACTATGGCTACACCTTC.

DNA for the CDR3: TGTGCCAGCAGCTTATGGCATTTGAACACTGAAGCTTTCTTT. Protein sequence: CASSLWHLNTEAFF. The chain employs TRBV7-2 and TRBJ1-1; D is uncertain. In germline, CDR1 is SGHTA, CDR2 FQGNSA. The V gene lost 2 bases and the J gene lost 0 bases, with 7 bases spanning the gap. The CDR3 extends over 14 amino acids.

The chain uses TRBV6-5 and TRBJ1-5, with D tentatively TRBD1 (5 bases). Trimming took off 6 bases at V and 5 bases at J, with 11 bases between the two ends. The germline CDR1 and CDR2 sequences are MNHEY and SVGAGI. This CDR3 has 13 residues. Here the CDR3 DNA reads TGTGCCAGCAGGGGGCGGAAGGATCAGCCCCAGCATTTT. It codes for CASRGRKDQPQHF.

This clone is a singleton in its sample. This chain uses TRBV19 with TRBJ1-1, with no clear D. The CDR3 runs 12 residues. The V end lost 7 bases, the J end lost 3 bases, and 9 bases lay between the germline ends. Germline CDR1 is LNHDA and CDR2 is SQIVND (reference sequence). CDR3 residues: CASTGWDTEAFF. In DNA form, the CDR3 reads TGTGCCAGTACGGGGTGGGACACTGAAGCTTTCTTT.

This chain uses TRBV7-2 with TRBJ2-1; TRBD2 agrees at 10 bases. Trimming at V came to 5 bases and at J to 4 bases, leaving 8 bases not matched to a gene. There are 16 residues in the CDR3. Per germline, CDR1 SGHTA and CDR2 FQGNSA. The CDR3: CASSPGPGLAYNEQFF. In DNA, the CDR3 is TGTGCCAGCAGCCCCGGGCCGGGACTAGCGTACAATGAGCAGTTCTTC.

The chain uses TRBV19 and TRBJ2-1, with D unresolved. This CDR3 region has 16 residues. Germline V gene data show CDR1 as LNHDA and CDR2 as SQIVND (reference sequence). V shed 6 bases and J shed 1 base, with 16 bases lying between them. For the CDR3, the DNA is TGTGCCAGTAGCCCCCTAAGCGTGTATTCCTACAATGAGCAGTTCTTC. Protein sequence: CASSPLSVYSYNEQFF. The entire variable domain, with the rest obtained from reference TRBV19 and TRBJ2-1, is as follows: DGGITQSPKYLFRKEGQNVTLSCEQNLNHDAMYWYRQDPGQGLRLIYYSQIVNDFQKGDIAEGYSVSREKKESFPLTVTSAQKNPTAFYLCASSPLSVYSYNEQFFGPGTRLTVL.

The chain joins TRBV2 to TRBJ2-6; perhaps TRBD2 as D (6 bases). This CDR3 region has 15 residues. In germline, CDR1 is SNHLY, CDR2 FYNNEI. Trimming pared 10 bases from V and 0 bases from J, leaving 13 bases between. The CDR3 region is CATGGRYSGANVLTF. CDR3 DNA: TGTGCCACCGGGGGTCGTTACTCTGGGGCCAACGTCCTGACTTTC.

V gene TRBV6-5 combines with J gene TRBJ1-2; a weak D match, TRBD1 (5 bases). Trimming cost V 5 bases and J 4 bases, with 11 bases left between them. This CDR3 has 13 amino acids. CDR1 and CDR2 (germline): MNHEY, SVGAGI. Here the CDR3 DNA reads TGTGCCAGCAGTCGCCGACAGCTCTATGGCTACACCTTC. This gives the protein CASSRRQLYGYTF.

This chain connects TRBV13 to TRBJ1-1; D gene uncertain. The CDR3 spans 11 residues. CDR1 is PRHDT and CDR2 is FYEKMQ in the germline V gene (reference sequence). The germline V and J ends were trimmed by 5 bases and 1 base, with 2 bases remaining between them. For the CDR3, the DNA is TGTGCCAGCAGCCGGAACACTGAAGCTTTCTTT. This encodes CASSRNTEAFF.

The count of this clone is one. J is TRBJ1-2 and V is TRBV6-2 or TRBV6-3; D unclear. Germline assignment: CDR1 MNHEY and CDR2 SVGEGT. The CDR3 is 14 residues long. V was pared by 2 bases and J by 4 bases, with 11 bases between. This CDR3 reads CASSYDPRGYGYTF. The CDR3 DNA reads as TGTGCCAGCAGTTACGACCCTCGGGGCTATGGCTACACCTTC.

The V and J genes are TRBV6-2 or TRBV6-3 and TRBJ2-1; D possibly corresponds to TRBD2 (6 bases). V lost 2 bases and J lost 3, with 11 bases in between. The germline V gene encodes CDR1 MNHEY and CDR2 SVGEGT. The CDR3 loop spans 15 amino acids. The CDR3 nucleotides read TGTGCCAGCAGTTACGGGGGAGGCATCTACAATGAGCAGTTCTTC. It translates to CASSYGGGIYNEQFF.

This chain links TRBV5-6 with TRBJ1-1, with a weak D call TRBD1 (5 bases). CDR1 is SGHDT and CDR2 is YYEEEE in the germline V gene. Trimming left V 2 bases short and J 6 bases short, with 14 bases between. This CDR3 contains 14 residues. Written as DNA, the CDR3 is TGTGCCAGCAGCTTTATAGGGGACGGTTCTGAAGCTTTCTTT. The encoded protein is CASSFIGDGSEAFF.

This clone was recorded only once. This chain connects TRBV5-4 to TRBJ1-1; no reliable D call. Trimming took 2 bases from V and 2 from J, leaving 7 bases between them. The CDR3 contains 13 residues. CDR1 SGHNT and CDR2 YYREEE come from the germline V gene (reference sequence). This CDR3 is CASSFGQNTEAFF. DNA for the CDR3: TGTGCCAGCAGCTTCGGGCAAAACACTGAAGCTTTCTTT.

The chain combines TRBV7-3 with TRBJ2-6, with 8 nucleotides matching TRBD1. Germline V gene lookup returns CDR1 SGHTA and CDR2 FQGTGA. Unmatched junction bases numbered 8, after V lost 4 bases and J lost 0 bases. This CDR3 is 18 amino acids long. For the CDR3, the DNA is TGTGCCAGCAGCTCCGGGACAGGATGGAACTCTGGGGCCAACGTCCTGACTTTC. It codes for CASSSGTGWNSGANVLTF.

CDR3 DNA sequence: TGTGCCAGCTCACCACCGGTGGCAGGGGGCGCGGAAGAGACCCAGTACTTC. Amino acids: CASSPPVAGGAEETQYF. The chain couples TRBV18 to TRBJ2-5; TRBD1 agrees at 8 bases. The CDR3 extends over 17 amino acids. J lost 3 bases, V lost 0 bases, and 9 bases had no gene match. The germline gives CDR1 KGHSH, CDR2 LQKENI.

The chain carries TRBV5-1 and TRBJ1-5, with D hard to call. V was cut by 4 bases and J by 5 bases, with 13 bases left in between. Per germline, CDR1 SGHRS and CDR2 YFSETQ. The CDR3 loop spans 14 amino acids. This CDR3 is CASSHLPGYQPQHF. CDR3 DNA sequence: TGCGCCAGCAGCCACCTTCCCGGGTATCAGCCCCAGCATTTT.

V and J are TRBV30 and TRBJ1-5; 7 bases fit TRBD1. The CDR3 contains 15 residues. Germline V CDR1 and CDR2: GTSNPN, SVGIG (reference sequence). Trimming removed 2 bases from V and 5 bases from J; junction bases left unmatched: 9. The CDR3 region has the DNA TGTGCCTGGAGTCGTGGACAGGCCTCAGATCAGCCCCAGCATTTT. Translation gives CAWSRGQASDQPQHF.

This chain uses TRBV6-1 with TRBJ1-5; TRBD1 agrees at 11 bases. The CDR3 spans 18 residues. Germline CDR1 MNHNS, CDR2 SASEGT. Trimming cost V 0 bases and J 0 bases; bases outside gene matches: 4. The CDR3, as DNA: TGTGCCAGCAGTGAAGCCGGACAGGGGGCTACTAGCAATCAGCCCCAGCATTTT. Translated, it gives CASSEAGQGATSNQPQHF.